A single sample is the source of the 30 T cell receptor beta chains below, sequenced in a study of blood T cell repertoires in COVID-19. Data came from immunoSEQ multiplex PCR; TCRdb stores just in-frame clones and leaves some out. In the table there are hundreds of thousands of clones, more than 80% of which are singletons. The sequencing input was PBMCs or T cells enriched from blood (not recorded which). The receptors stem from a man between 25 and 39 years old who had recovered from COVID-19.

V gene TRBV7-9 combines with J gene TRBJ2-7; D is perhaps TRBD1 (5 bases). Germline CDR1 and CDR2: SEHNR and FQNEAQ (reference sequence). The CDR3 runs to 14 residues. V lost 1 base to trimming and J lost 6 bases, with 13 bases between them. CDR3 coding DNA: TGTGCCAGCAGCTTAGGGACATTGGGGCTCGAGCAGTACTTC. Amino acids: CASSLGTLGLEQYF.

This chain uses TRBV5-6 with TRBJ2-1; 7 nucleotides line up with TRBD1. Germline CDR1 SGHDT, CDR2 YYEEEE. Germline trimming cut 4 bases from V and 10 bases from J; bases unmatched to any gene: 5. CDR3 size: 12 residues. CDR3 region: CASSLTGYEQFF. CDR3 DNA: TGTGCCAGCAGCCTGACAGGGTACGAGCAGTTCTTC. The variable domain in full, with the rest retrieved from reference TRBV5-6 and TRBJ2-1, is DAGVTQSPTHLIKTRGQQVTLRCSPKSGHDTVSWYQQALGQGPQFIFQYYEEEERQRGNFPDRFSGHQFPNYSSELNVNALLLGDSALYLCASSLTGYEQFFGPGTRLTVL.

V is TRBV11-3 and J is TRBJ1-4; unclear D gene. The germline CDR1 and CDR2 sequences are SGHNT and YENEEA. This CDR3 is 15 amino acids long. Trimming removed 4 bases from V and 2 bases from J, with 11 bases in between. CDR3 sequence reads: CASSYTGNTNEKLFF. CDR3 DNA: TGTGCCAGCAGCTACACCGGGAATACTAATGAAAAACTGTTTTTT. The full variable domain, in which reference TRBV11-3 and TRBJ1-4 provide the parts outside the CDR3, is EAGVVQSPRYKIIEKKQPVAFWCNPISGHNTLYWYLQNLGQGPELLIRYENEEAVDDSQLPKDRFSAERLKGVDSTLKIQPAELGDSAVYLCASSYTGNTNEKLFFGSGTQLSVL.

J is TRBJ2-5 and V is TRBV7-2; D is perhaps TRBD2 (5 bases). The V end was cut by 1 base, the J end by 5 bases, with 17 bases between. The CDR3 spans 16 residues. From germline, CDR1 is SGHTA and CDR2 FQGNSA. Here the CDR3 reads CASSLEGRRPGETQYF. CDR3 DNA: TGTGCCAGCAGCTTAGAAGGCAGGAGGCCTGGGGAGACCCAGTACTTC.

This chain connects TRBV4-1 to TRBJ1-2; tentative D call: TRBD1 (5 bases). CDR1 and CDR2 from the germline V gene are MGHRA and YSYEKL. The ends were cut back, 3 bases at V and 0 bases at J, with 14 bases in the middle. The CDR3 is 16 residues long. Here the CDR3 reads CASSQEPLTANYGYTF. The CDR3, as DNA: TGCGCCAGCAGCCAGGAACCGCTGACAGCTAACTATGGCTACACCTTC.

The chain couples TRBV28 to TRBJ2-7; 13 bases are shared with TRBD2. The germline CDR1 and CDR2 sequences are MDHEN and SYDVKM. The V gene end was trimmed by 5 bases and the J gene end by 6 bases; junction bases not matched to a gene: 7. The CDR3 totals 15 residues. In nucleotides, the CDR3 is TGTGCCAGCAGTGCGCGGACTAGCGGGAGATCCGAGCAGTACTTC. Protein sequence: CASSARTSGRSEQYF.

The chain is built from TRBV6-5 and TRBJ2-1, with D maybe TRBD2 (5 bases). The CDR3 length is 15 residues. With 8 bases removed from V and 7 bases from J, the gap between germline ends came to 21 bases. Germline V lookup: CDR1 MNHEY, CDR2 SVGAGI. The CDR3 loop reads CASGLGAPTGNEQFF. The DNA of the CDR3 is TGTGCCAGCGGGCTGGGAGCCCCCACGGGTAATGAGCAGTTCTTC.

CDR3 amino acids: CASGSAAGVTEAFF. The CDR3 DNA follows: TGTGCTAGTGGCTCGGCCGCGGGGGTTACTGAAGCTTTCTTT. The chain links TRBV12-5 to TRBJ1-1; tentatively, D is TRBD1 (5 bases). The V end lost 6 bases, the J end lost 5 bases, and 16 bases lay between the germline ends. Germline assignment: CDR1 LGHNT and CDR2 FRNRAP. The CDR3 has 14 residues.

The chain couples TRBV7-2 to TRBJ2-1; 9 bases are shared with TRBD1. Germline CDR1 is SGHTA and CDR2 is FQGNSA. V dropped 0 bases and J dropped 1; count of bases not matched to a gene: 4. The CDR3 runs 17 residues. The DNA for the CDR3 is TGTGCCAGCAGCTTAGCGGTGGACAGGGGTTCCTACAATGAGCAGTTCTTC. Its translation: CASSLAVDRGSYNEQFF.

The CDR3 nucleotides read TGTGCCACCAGTGATGGACTAGCGGGAGCGTTAGGGGACGAGCAGTACTTC. Translating gives CATSDGLAGALGDEQYF. This chain connects TRBV24-1 to TRBJ2-7; 13 positions agree with TRBD2. The CDR3 loop spans 17 amino acids. CDR1 is KGHDR and CDR2 is SFDVKD in the germline V gene. Trimming at V came to 3 bases and at J to 5 bases, leaving 9 bases not matched to a gene.

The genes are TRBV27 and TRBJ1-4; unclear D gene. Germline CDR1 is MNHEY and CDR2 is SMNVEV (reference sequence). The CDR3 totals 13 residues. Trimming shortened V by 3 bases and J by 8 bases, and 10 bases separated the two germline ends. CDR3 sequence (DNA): TGTGCCAGCAGTTTTACCCCTCTAGAAAAACTGTTTTTT. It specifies CASSFTPLEKLFF.

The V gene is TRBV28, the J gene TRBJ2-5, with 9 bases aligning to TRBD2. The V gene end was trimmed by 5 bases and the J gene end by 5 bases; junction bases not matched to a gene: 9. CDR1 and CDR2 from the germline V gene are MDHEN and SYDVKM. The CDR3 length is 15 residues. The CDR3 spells CASSDLSGRPETQYF. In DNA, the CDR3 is TGTGCCAGCAGTGATTTAAGCGGGAGGCCGGAGACCCAGTACTTC.

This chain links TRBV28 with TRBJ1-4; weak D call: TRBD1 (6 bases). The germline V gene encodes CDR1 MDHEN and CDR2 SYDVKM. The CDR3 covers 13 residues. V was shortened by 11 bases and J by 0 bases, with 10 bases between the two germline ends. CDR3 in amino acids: CAGNRATNEKLFF. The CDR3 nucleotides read TGTGCCGGTAACAGGGCAACTAATGAAAAACTGTTTTTT.

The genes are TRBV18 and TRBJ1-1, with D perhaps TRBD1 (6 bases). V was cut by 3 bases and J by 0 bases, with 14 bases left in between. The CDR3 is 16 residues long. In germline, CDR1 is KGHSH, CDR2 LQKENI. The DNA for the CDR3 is TGTGCCAGCTCACCGCGACAGGACGCCTTGAACACTGAAGCTTTCTTT. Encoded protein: CASSPRQDALNTEAFF.

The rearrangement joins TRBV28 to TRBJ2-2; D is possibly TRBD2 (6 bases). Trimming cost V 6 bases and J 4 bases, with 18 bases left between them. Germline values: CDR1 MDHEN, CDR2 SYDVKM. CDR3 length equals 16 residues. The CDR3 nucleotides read TGTGCCAGCAGCAGGCCCCCGTTGGGAGGCACCGGGGAGCTGTTTTTT. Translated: CASSRPPLGGTGELFF.

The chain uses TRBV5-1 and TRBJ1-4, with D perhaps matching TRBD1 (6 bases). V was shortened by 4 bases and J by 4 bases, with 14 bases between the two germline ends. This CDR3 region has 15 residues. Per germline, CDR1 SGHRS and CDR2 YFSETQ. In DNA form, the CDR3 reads TGCGCCAGCAGCGGAACAGGGTTCGGTAATGAAAAACTGTTTTTT. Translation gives CASSGTGFGNEKLFF.

This CDR3 reads CASSQDALQSFEKLFF. Written as DNA, the CDR3 is TGCGCCAGCAGCCAAGACGCCCTGCAGTCATTTGAAAAACTGTTTTTT. The J gene is TRBJ1-4, the V gene TRBV4-1; no clear D gene. Germline V lookup: CDR1 MGHRA, CDR2 YSYEKL. V gave up 0 bases and J gave up 7 bases, with 15 bases separating them. The CDR3 contains 16 residues.

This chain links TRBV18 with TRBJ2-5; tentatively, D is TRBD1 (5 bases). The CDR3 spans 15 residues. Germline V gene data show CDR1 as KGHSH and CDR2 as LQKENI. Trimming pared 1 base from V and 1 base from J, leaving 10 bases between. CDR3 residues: CASSPLLGAQETQYF. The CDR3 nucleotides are TGTGCCAGCTCACCACTCCTAGGGGCCCAAGAGACCCAGTACTTC.

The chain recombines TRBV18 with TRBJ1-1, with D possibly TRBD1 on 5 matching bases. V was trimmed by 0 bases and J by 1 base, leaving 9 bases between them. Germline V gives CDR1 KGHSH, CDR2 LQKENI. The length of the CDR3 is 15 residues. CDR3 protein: CASSPPGRENTEAFF. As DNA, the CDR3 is TGTGCCAGCTCACCACCGGGGCGGGAGAACACTGAAGCTTTCTTT.

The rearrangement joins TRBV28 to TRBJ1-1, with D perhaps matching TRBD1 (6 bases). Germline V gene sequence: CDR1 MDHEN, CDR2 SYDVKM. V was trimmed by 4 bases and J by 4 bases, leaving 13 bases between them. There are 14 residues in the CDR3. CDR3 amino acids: CASSSNTGSTEAFF. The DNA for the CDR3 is TGTGCCAGCAGTTCCAATACAGGGTCCACTGAAGCTTTCTTT.

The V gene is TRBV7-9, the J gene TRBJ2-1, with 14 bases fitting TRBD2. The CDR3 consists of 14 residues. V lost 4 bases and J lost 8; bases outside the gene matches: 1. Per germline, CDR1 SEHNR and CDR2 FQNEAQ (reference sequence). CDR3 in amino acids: CASSSGLAGDEQFF. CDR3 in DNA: TGTGCCAGCAGCTCGGGACTAGCGGGAGATGAGCAGTTCTTC. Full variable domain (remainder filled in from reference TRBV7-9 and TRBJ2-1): DTGVSQNPRHKITKRGQNVTFRCDPISEHNRLYWYRQTLGQGPEFLTYFQNEAQLEKSRLLSDRFSAERPKGSFSTLEIQRTEQGDSAMYLCASSSGLAGDEQFFGPGTRLTVL.

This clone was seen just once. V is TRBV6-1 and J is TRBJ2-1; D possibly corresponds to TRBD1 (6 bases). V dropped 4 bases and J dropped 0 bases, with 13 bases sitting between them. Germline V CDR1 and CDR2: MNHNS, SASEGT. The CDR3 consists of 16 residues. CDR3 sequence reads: CASSVGQFSSYNEQFF. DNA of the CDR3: TGTGCCAGCAGTGTCGGACAGTTCAGCTCCTACAATGAGCAGTTCTTC.

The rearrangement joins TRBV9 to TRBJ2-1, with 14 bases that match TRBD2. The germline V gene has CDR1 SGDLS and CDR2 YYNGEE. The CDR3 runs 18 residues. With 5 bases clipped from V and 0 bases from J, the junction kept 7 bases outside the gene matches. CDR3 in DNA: TGTGCCAGCAGATCGGGACTAGCGGGGGTTGGCTCCTACAATGAGCAGTTCTTC. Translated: CASRSGLAGVGSYNEQFF.

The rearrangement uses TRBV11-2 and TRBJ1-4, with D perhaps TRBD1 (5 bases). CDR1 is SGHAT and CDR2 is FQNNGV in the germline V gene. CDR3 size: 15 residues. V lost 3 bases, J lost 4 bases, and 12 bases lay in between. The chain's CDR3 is CASSLTTQGNEKLFF. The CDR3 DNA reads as TGTGCCAGCAGCTTGACAACCCAGGGTAATGAAAAACTGTTTTTT. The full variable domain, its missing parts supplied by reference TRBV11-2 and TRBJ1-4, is EAGVAQSPRYKIIEKRQSVAFWCNPISGHATLYWYQQILGQGPKLLIQFQNNGVVDDSQLPKDRFSAERLKGVDSTLKIQPAKLEDSAVYLCASSLTTQGNEKLFFGSGTQLSVL.

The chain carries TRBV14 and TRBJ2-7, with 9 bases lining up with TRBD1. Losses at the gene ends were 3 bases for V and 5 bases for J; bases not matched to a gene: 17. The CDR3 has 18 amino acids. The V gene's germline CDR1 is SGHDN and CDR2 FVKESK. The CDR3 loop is CASSHRDRDYIKPNEQYF. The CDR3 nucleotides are TGTGCCAGCAGCCACCGGGACAGGGATTACATAAAACCCAACGAGCAGTACTTC.

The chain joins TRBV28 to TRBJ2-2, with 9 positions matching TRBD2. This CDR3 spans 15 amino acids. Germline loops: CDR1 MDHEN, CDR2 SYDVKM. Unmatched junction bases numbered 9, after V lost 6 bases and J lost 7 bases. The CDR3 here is CASSEREVDGGELFF. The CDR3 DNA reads TGTGCCAGCAGCGAGCGGGAGGTTGATGGCGGGGAGCTGTTTTTT.

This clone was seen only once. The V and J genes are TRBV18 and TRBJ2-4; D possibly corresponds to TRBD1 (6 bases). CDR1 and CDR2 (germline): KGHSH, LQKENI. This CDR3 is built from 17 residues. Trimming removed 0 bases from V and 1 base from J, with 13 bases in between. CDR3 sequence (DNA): TGTGCCAGCTCACCACCGAGCAGGGGTCCGGCCAAAAACATTCAGTACTTC. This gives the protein CASSPPSRGPAKNIQYF.

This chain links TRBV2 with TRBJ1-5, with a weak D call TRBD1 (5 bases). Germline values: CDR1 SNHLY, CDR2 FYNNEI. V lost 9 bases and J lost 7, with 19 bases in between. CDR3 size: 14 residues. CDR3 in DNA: TGTGCCAGTTACCGGGGCCAGGCGGGGCAGCCCCAGCATTTT. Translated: CASYRGQAGQPQHF.

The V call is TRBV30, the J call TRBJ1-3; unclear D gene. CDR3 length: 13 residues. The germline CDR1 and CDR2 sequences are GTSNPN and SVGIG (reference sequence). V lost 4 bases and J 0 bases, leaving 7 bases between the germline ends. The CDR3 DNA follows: TGTGCCTGGAACAGACACTCTGGAAACACCATATATTTT. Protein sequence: CAWNRHSGNTIYF.

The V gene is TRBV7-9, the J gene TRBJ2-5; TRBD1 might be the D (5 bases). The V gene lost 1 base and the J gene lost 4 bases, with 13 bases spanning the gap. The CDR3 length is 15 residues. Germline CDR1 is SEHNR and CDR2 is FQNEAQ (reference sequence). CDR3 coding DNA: TGTGCCAGCAGCTTAGTTTTTCGTCAGGGAGAGACCCAGTACTTC. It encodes CASSLVFRQGETQYF.